The TCR beta chain under discussion was sequenced for a study of cytomegalovirus exposure and HLA in healthy donors. For the study at large: Membership in the Caucasian-associated ancestry cluster was found for about four fifths of approximately 380 genotyped donors. Overall study findings and caveats: In a later analysis, TCR association rates varied by HLA locus: DRB1 most, HLA-C fewest. The listing of 150 to 200 TCR beta chains classed them as cytomegalovirus-associated.

Looked up from germline, CDR1 is SGDLS and CDR2 is YYNGEE. The CDR3 extends over 16 amino acids. Trimming removed 3 bases from V and 6 bases from J; junction bases left unmatched: 10. Concerning this clone: Its antigen remains unknown.

The PCR had 60 Vbeta and 13 Jbeta primers. Measured with immunoSEQ multiplex PCR; TCRdb has only the in-frame clones, and not every one. The sample yields about 110,000 clones, approximately 72% seen once. Sequencing was carried out using PBMCs. V is TRBV9 and J is TRBJ2-3; 10 bases are a match to TRBD2. The sequence was collected from a man younger than 45 in good health and CMV-seronegative. Here the CDR3 reads CASSGTSGLLGDTQYF. CDR3 coding DNA: TGTGCCAGCAGCGGGACTAGCGGCCTCTTGGGGGATACGCAGTATTTT.